This T cell receptor beta chain was identified during a study of memory CD4+ T cells and cytomegalovirus serostatus. Study-wide findings and caveats: Each of some 67 CMV-associated TCRbeta sequences occurred in one to five individuals.

V was clipped by 3 bases and J by 9 bases, with 12 bases between them. The CDR3 runs to 11 residues. CDR1 is DFQATT, CDR2 SNEGSKA, per germline (reference sequence). Single viable CD3+CD4+CD8-CD45RO+ cells were sorted as the memory CD4+ T cells. Donors' CMV status reflects serum IgG against pp150, pp28, p38, p52. CD4+ T cells were isolated by positive magnetic selection. Repertoires were generated with immunoSEQ multiplex PCR, while TCRdb's copy carries only in-frame clones and drops some. The table records tens of thousands of clones, about 81% of them present only once. To note about this clone: Its specificity is not known.

This clonotype was obtained from an adult in good health and CMV-seronegative. The chain joins TRBV20-1 to TRBJ2-7, with D unclear. The source material was memory CD4+ T cells from blood. The CDR3 loop reads CSASPRLRQYF. The CDR3 DNA is TGCAGTGCTAGCCCTCGACTGCGGCAGTACTTC.